These 20 T cell receptor beta chains came from one sample sequenced in a study of blood T cell repertoires in COVID-19. Measured with immunoSEQ multiplex PCR; TCRdb has only the in-frame clones, and not every one. The sample gives 190,000 or so clones, around 88% of which show up once; 4% to 5% is in the top ten. The sequencing input was peripheral blood. The receptors stem from a woman aged 30 to 39 with acute or convalescent COVID-19.

The chain has TRBV10-3 and TRBJ1-2; 7 positions match TRBD1. With 3 bases clipped from V and 8 bases from J, the junction kept 6 bases outside the gene matches. CDR1 and CDR2 (germline): ENHRY, SYGVKD. This CDR3 is built from 13 residues. CDR3 sequence (DNA): TGTGCCATCAGTGATGATGACAGGGCCGGCTACACCTTC. The encoded protein is CAISDDDRAGYTF.

This rearrangement joins TRBV3-1 (or the pseudogene TRBV3-2) to TRBJ2-3; 9 bases fit TRBD2. The CDR3 has 15 amino acids. CDR1 LGHDT and CDR2 YNNKEL come from the germline V gene (reference sequence). The V and J ends lost 1 base and 4 bases, in that order; junction bases with no gene match: 3. Here the CDR3 reads CASSQVVAGADTQYF. The CDR3 nucleotides read TGTGCCAGCAGCCAAGTGGTAGCGGGGGCAGATACGCAGTATTTT.

V and J are TRBV21-1 and TRBJ2-5; the DNA was not used to check the table's D call, TRBD2. TRBV21-1 is marked as a pseudogene. The CDR3 covers 16 residues. CDR3 sequence reads: CASSKIKLDVRETQYF. CDR3 nucleotide sequence: TGTGCCAGCAGCAAAATAAAGCTCGATGTGCGGGAGACCCAGTACTTC.

The chain combines TRBV2 with TRBJ2-5; D is unresolved. Trimming removed 11 bases at V and 2 bases at J, with 15 bases between. Germline V gene lookup returns CDR1 SNHLY and CDR2 FYNNEI. The CDR3 loop spans 13 amino acids. In nucleotides, the CDR3 is TGTGCCTCGGAGTTGGTGGGTCAAGAGACCCAGTACTTC. It codes for CASELVGQETQYF.

The gene calls are TRBV7-6 and TRBJ1-2; no definite D call. V dropped 5 bases and J dropped 8 bases, with 21 bases sitting between them. CDR1 is SGHVS, CDR2 FNYEAQ, per germline. The CDR3 has 15 residues. As DNA, the CDR3 is TGTGCCAGCAGCCCCACCCGGTCGGCCCTCGGGGGCTACACCTTC. It yields the protein CASSPTRSALGGYTF.

CDR3 DNA sequence: TGTGCCAGTAGACAGGCGGTTAATCAGCCCCAGCATTTT. It encodes CASRQAVNQPQHF. The chain employs TRBV27 and TRBJ1-5, with D possibly TRBD1 on 6 matching bases. The V gene's germline CDR1 is MNHEY and CDR2 SMNVEV (reference sequence). The V gene lost 9 bases and the J gene lost 4 bases, with 13 bases spanning the gap. This CDR3 comprises 13 residues.

This clone has only one observation. The chain's CDR3 is CASSSRVGEQFF. Written as DNA, the CDR3 is TGCGCCAGCAGCTCGCGGGTTGGTGAGCAGTTCTTC. The V call is TRBV5-1, the J call TRBJ2-1; maybe TRBD2 (5 bases). Per the germline V gene, CDR1 is SGHRS and CDR2 is YFSETQ. V lost 3 bases to trimming and J lost 9 bases, with 10 bases between them. CDR3 length: 12 amino acids.

The rearrangement links TRBV11-2 to TRBJ2-1; possible D gene TRBD1, 5 bases. This CDR3 spans 17 amino acids. The V and J ends lost 5 bases and 1 base respectively, with 18 bases between them. Germline V CDR1 and CDR2: SGHAT, FQNNGV. CDR3 sequence reads: CASSPQPPRGSYNEQFF. In nucleotides, the CDR3 is TGTGCCAGCAGCCCCCAACCCCCTAGGGGTTCCTACAATGAGCAGTTCTTC.

The genes are TRBV28 and TRBJ1-2; TRBD1 matches 7 bases. Per germline, CDR1 MDHEN and CDR2 SYDVKM. The CDR3 is 14 amino acids. The ends lost 6 bases at V and 3 bases at J; junction bases unmatched: 7. CDR3 sequence reads: CASSPLTGYYGYTF. CDR3 DNA sequence: TGTGCCAGCAGCCCCTTGACAGGGTACTATGGCTACACCTTC.

The chain carries TRBV29-1 and TRBJ2-5, with 7 bases fitting TRBD2. The CDR3 extends over 14 amino acids. CDR1 and CDR2 (germline): SQVTM, ANQGSEA. V was clipped by 7 bases and J by 4 bases; unmatched bases: 12. The chain's CDR3 is CSATRDYLGETQYF. In nucleotides, the CDR3 is TGCAGCGCCACGAGGGACTACCTAGGAGAGACCCAGTACTTC.

This rearrangement joins TRBV5-1 to TRBJ2-5, with TRBD2 matching over 8 bases. Per the germline V gene, CDR1 is SGHRS and CDR2 is YFSETQ. This CDR3 has 15 amino acids. The J segment lost 1 base and the V segment lost 1 base, leaving 3 bases of the junction unmatched. The CDR3 region has the DNA TGCGCCAGCAGCTTGCGCACTAGCGGCCAAGAGACCCAGTACTTC. Encoded protein: CASSLRTSGQETQYF.

This chain uses TRBV9 with TRBJ2-6; 8 bases align to TRBD1. CDR3 length: 15 residues. From germline, CDR1 is SGDLS and CDR2 YYNGEE. V shed 8 bases and J 0 bases; nucleotides not matched to a gene: 4. The chain's CDR3 is CASQGAGSGANVLTF. In nucleotides, the CDR3 is TGTGCCAGTCAGGGGGCCGGCTCTGGGGCCAACGTCCTGACTTTC.

The J gene is TRBJ1-2, the V gene TRBV5-4, with D perhaps TRBD1 (5 bases). The CDR3 loop spans 14 amino acids. In germline, CDR1 is SGHNT, CDR2 YYREEE (reference sequence). Trimming stripped 3 bases from V and 1 base from J, with 10 bases between. CDR3 in amino acids: CASSSSGHNYGYTF. As DNA, the CDR3 is TGTGCCAGCAGCTCGAGTGGACATAACTATGGCTACACCTTC.

The chain combines TRBV28 with TRBJ2-1; D is unresolved. V shed 5 bases and J shed 5 bases, with 13 bases lying between them. Germline V gene lookup returns CDR1 MDHEN and CDR2 SYDVKM. The CDR3 sequence is 14 residues long. The CDR3 sequence is CASSVKHPDNEQFF. DNA for the CDR3: TGTGCCAGCAGTGTGAAGCATCCGGACAATGAGCAGTTCTTC.

V usage is TRBV5-1 and J usage is TRBJ2-3; 9 nucleotides agree with TRBD2. The CDR3 runs 15 residues. In germline, CDR1 is SGHRS, CDR2 YFSETQ. The junction had 6 bases not matched to a gene; V was cut back by 0 bases and J by 7 bases. The CDR3 sequence: CASSLAGLASNTQYF. In DNA form, the CDR3 reads TGCGCCAGCAGCTTGGCGGGACTAGCCTCAAATACGCAGTATTTT. The full variable domain, completed using reference TRBV5-1 and TRBJ2-3, is KAGVTQTPRYLIKTRGQQVTLSCSPISGHRSVSWYQQTPGQGLQFLFEYFSETQRNKGNFPGRFSGRQFSNSRSEMNVSTLELGDSALYLCASSLAGLASNTQYFGPGTRLTVL.

The chain is built from TRBV5-1 and TRBJ2-1; TRBD1 matches at 8 bases. In germline, CDR1 is SGHRS, CDR2 YFSETQ. This CDR3 comprises 15 residues. V was pared by 4 bases and J by 7 bases, with 10 bases of the junction left unmatched. For the CDR3, the DNA is TGCGCCAGCAGCGAAGGACAGGGCACCTTAAATGAGCAGTTCTTC. Translation: CASSEGQGTLNEQFF.

This rearrangement joins TRBV18 to TRBJ2-7; 13 bases map to TRBD2. The CDR3 is made up of 16 amino acids. The V gene's germline CDR1 is KGHSH and CDR2 LQKENI. V lost 1 base and J lost 5; bases outside the gene matches: 5. The DNA for the CDR3 is TGTGCCAGCTCACCACAACTAGCGGGAGGGCCAGACGAGCAGTACTTC. As protein: CASSPQLAGGPDEQYF.

The gene calls are TRBV25-1 and TRBJ2-5, with D perhaps matching TRBD2 (6 bases). Germline lookup yields CDR1 MGHDK and CDR2 SYGVNS. CDR3 length equals 14 residues. The V end was cut by 1 base, the J end by 5 bases, with 11 bases between. CDR3 DNA sequence: TGTGCCAGCAGTGAATCACTAGCCGGGGAGACCCAGTACTTC. It encodes CASSESLAGETQYF.

This clone occurred once. The gene calls are TRBV12-5 and TRBJ2-1, with 14 bases fitting TRBD2. This CDR3 is 16 amino acids long. The germline V gene encodes CDR1 LGHNT and CDR2 FRNRAP. J was trimmed by 8 bases and V by 3 bases; bases with no gene match: 6. CDR3 sequence (DNA): TGTGCTAGTGGTTTTGGGACTAGCGGGAGTAGCCATGAGCAGTTCTTC. Amino acids: CASGFGTSGSSHEQFF.

V gene TRBV11-2 combines with J gene TRBJ2-1; TRBD2 might be the D (5 bases). V was trimmed by 5 bases and J by 9 bases, leaving 14 bases between them. Germline-derived CDR1 and CDR2 are SGHAT and FQNNGV. CDR3 length: 13 residues. As DNA, the CDR3 is TGTGCCAGCAGCCGGACTCCTTTGGGTGAGCAGTTCTTC. The encoded protein is CASSRTPLGEQFF.